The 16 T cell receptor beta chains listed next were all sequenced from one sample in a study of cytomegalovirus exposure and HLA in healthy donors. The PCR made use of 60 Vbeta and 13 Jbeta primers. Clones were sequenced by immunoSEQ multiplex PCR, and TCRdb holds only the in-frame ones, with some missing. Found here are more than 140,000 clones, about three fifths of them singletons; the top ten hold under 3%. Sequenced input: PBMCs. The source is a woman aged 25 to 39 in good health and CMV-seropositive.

CDR3 protein: CASSFRGTNEKLFF. In nucleotides, the CDR3 is TGTGCCAGCAGCTTCAGGGGAACTAATGAAAAACTGTTTTTT. The rearrangement links TRBV7-2 to TRBJ1-4; a possible D gene is TRBD1 (6 bases). V was pared by 3 bases and J by 1 base, with 6 bases between. Germline loops: CDR1 SGHTA, CDR2 FQGNSA. This CDR3 spans 14 amino acids. Complete variable domain (other parts from reference TRBV7-2 and TRBJ1-4): GAGVSQSPSNKVTEKGKDVELRCDPISGHTALYWYRQSLGQGLEFLIYFQGNSAPDKSGLPSDRFSAERTGGSVSTLTIQRTQQEDSAVYLCASSFRGTNEKLFFGSGTQLSVL.

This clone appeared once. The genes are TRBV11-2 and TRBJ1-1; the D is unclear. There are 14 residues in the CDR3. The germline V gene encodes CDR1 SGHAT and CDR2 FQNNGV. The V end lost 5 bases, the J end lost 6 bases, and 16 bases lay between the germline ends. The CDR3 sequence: CASSLAAGLSEAFF. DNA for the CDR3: TGTGCCAGCAGCCTGGCCGCGGGGTTGTCTGAAGCTTTCTTT.

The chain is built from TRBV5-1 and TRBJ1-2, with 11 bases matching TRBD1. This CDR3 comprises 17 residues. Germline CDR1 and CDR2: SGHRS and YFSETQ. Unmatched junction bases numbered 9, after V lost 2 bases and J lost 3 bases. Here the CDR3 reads CASSLLPGTGGYYGYTF. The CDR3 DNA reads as TGCGCCAGCAGCTTACTACCCGGGACAGGGGGGTACTATGGCTACACCTTC.

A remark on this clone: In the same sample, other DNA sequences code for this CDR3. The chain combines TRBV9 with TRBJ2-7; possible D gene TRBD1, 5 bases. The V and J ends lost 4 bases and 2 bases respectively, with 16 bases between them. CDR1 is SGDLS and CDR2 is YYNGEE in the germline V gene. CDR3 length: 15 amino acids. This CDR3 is CASSLYDSPTYEQYF. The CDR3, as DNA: TGTGCCAGCAGCCTCTACGACAGTCCCACCTACGAGCAGTACTTC.

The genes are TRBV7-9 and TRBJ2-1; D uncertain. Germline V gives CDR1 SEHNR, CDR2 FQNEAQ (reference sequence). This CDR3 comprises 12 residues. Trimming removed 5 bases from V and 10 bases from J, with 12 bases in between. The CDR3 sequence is CASSPMRSEQFF. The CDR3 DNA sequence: TGTGCCAGCAGCCCAATGAGGTCGGAGCAGTTCTTC.

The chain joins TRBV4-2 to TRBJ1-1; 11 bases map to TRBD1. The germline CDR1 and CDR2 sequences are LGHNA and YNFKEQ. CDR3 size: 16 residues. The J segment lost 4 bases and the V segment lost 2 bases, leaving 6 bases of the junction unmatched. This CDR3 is CASSQRTGGGSTEAFF. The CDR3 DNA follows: TGTGCCAGCAGCCAAAGGACAGGGGGCGGTAGCACTGAAGCTTTCTTT.

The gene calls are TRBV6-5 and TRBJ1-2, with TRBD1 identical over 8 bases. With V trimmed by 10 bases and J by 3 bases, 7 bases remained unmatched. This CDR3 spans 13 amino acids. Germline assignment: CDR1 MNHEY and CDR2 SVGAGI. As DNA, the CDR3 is TGTGCCACCCACCAGGGGGCAGACTATGGCTACACCTTC. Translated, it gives CATHQGADYGYTF.

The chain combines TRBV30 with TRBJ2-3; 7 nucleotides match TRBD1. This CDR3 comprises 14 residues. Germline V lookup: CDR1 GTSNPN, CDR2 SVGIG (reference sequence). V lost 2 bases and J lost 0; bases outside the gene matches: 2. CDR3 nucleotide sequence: TGTGCCTGGAGTCGGGACAGAAGCACAGATACGCAGTATTTT. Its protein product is CAWSRDRSTDTQYF. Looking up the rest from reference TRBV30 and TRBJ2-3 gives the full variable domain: SQTIHQWPATLVQPVGSPLSLECTVEGTSNPNLYWYRQAAGRGLQLLFYSVGIGQISSEVPQNLSASRPQDRQFILSSKKLLLSDSGFYLCAWSRDRSTDTQYFGPGTRLTVL.

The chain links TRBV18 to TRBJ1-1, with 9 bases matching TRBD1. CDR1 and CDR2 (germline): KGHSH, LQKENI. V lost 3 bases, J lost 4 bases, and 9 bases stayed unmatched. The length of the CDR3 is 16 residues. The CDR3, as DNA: TGTGCCAGCTCACCGTCCTCGGGACAGGGAAGCACTGAAGCTTTCTTT. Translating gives CASSPSSGQGSTEAFF.

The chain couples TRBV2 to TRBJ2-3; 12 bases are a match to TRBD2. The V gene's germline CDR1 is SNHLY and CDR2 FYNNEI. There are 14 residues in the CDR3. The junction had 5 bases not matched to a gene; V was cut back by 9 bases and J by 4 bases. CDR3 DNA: TGTGCCAGTGGACTAGCGGGATTGTCAGATACGCAGTATTTT. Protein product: CASGLAGLSDTQYF.

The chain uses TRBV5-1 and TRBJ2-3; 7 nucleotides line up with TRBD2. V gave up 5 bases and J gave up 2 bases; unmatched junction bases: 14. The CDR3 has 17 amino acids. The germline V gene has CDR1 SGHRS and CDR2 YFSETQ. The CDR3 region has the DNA TGCGCCAGCAGATTTGGGTTCGGGGGGTTAACCACAGATACGCAGTATTTT. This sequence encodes CASRFGFGGLTTDTQYF.

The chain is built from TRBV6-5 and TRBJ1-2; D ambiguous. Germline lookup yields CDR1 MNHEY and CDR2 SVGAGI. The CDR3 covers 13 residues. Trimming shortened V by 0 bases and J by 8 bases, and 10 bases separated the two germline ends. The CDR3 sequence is CASSYSTYQGYTF. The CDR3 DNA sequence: TGTGCCAGCAGTTACTCGACTTACCAGGGCTACACCTTC.

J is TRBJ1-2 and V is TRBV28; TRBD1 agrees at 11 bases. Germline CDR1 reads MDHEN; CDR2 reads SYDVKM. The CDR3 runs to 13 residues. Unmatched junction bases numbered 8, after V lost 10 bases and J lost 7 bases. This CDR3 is CATQGQGAFGYTF. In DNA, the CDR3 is TGTGCCACACAAGGACAGGGGGCGTTTGGCTACACCTTC.

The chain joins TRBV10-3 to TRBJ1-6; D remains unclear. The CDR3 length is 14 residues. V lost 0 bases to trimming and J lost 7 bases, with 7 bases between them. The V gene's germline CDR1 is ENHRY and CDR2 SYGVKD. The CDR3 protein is CAISESSINSPLHF. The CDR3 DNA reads TGTGCCATCAGTGAGTCGAGCATCAATTCACCCCTCCACTTT.

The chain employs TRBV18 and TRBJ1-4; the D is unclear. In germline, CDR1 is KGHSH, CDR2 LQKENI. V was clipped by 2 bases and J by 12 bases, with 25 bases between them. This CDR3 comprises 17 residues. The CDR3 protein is CASSPSIPGFRGRELFF. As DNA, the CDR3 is TGTGCCAGCTCACCAAGCATCCCCGGGTTCCGAGGGAGGGAACTGTTTTTT. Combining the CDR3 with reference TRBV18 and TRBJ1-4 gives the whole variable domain NAGVMQNPRHLVRRRGQEARLRCSPMKGHSHVYWYRQLPEEGLKFMVYLQKENIIDESGMPKERFSAEFPKEGPSILRIQQVVRGDSAAYFCASSPSIPGFRGRELFFGSGTQLSVL.

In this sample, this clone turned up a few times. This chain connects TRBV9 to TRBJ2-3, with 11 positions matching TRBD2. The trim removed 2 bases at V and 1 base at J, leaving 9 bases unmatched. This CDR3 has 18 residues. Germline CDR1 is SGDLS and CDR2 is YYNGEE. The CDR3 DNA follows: TGTGCCAGCAGCGTGACTAGCGGGATTTTTGATGGCACAGATACGCAGTATTTT. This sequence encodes CASSVTSGIFDGTDTQYF.